The 3 T cell receptor beta chains presented below share a single source sample, sequenced in a study of blood T cell repertoires in COVID-19. Assay used: immunoSEQ multiplex PCR; TCRdb lists only in-frame clones, some missing. In the table there are over 350,000 clones, 80% to 90% of which are singletons. Sequenced input: peripheral blood. These receptors originate from a woman in her 30s with acute or convalescent COVID-19.

CDR3 loop: CASSPGGGNNEQFF. In DNA form, the CDR3 reads TGTGCCAGCAGCCCAGGCGGGGGTAACAATGAGCAGTTCTTC. The gene calls are TRBV3-1 (or the pseudogene TRBV3-2) and TRBJ2-1; 7 bases are shared with TRBD2. This CDR3 region has 14 residues. The V gene's germline CDR1 is LGHDT and CDR2 YNNKEL (reference sequence). V lost 4 bases, J lost 5 bases, and 5 bases stayed unmatched.

The gene calls are TRBV19 and TRBJ1-5, with D maybe TRBD1 (6 bases). Deletions cut 4 bases from V and 4 bases from J, with 8 bases between. Per germline, CDR1 LNHDA and CDR2 SQIVND (reference sequence). This CDR3 region has 13 residues. CDR3 nucleotides: TGTGCCAGTAGTAGCACAGGGAATCAGCCCCAGCATTTT. This gives the protein CASSSTGNQPQHF.

V and J are TRBV7-3 and TRBJ2-4, with 9 bases aligning to TRBD1. Germline CDR1 reads SGHTA; CDR2 reads FQGTGA. Trimming removed 5 bases from V and 6 bases from J; junction bases left unmatched: 8. The CDR3 totals 15 residues. The CDR3: CASSPFPGQGNIQYF. The CDR3 DNA is TGTGCCAGCAGCCCGTTTCCGGGACAGGGAAACATTCAGTACTTC. Complete variable domain (other parts from reference TRBV7-3 and TRBJ2-4): GAGVSQTPSNKVTEKGKYVELRCDPISGHTALYWYRQSLGQGPEFLIYFQGTGAADDSGLPNDRFFAVRPEGSVSTLKIQRTERGDSAVYLCASSPFPGQGNIQYFGAGTRLSVL.